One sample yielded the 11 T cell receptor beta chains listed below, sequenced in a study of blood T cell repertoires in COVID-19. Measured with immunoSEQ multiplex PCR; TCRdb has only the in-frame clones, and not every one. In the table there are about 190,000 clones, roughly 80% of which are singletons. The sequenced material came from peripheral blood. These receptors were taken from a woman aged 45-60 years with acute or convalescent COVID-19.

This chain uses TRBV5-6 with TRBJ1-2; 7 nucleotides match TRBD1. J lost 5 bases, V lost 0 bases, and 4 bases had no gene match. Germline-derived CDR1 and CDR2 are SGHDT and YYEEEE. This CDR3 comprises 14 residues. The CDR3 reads CASSLDRGEYGYTF. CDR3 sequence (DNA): TGTGCCAGCAGCTTGGACAGGGGCGAGTATGGCTACACCTTC.

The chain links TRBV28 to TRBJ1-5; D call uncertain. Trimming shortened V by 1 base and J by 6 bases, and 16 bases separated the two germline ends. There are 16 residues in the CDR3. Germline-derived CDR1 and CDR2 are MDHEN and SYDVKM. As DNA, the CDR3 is TGTGCCAGCAGTTTATCGCGGGGTGGCGGGCGTCAGCCCCAGCATTTT. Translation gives CASSLSRGGGRQPQHF.

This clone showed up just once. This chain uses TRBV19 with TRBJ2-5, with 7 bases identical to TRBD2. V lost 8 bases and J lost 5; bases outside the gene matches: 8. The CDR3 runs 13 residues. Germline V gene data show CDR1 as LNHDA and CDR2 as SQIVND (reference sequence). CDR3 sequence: CASGAGRGETQYF. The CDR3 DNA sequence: TGTGCCAGTGGTGCAGGGAGGGGCGAGACCCAGTACTTC.

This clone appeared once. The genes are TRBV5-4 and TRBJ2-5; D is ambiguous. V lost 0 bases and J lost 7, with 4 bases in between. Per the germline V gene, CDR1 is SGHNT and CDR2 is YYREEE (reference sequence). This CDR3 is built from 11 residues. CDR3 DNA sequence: TGTGCCAGCAGCTTGGGGAGGACCCAGTACTTC. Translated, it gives CASSLGRTQYF.

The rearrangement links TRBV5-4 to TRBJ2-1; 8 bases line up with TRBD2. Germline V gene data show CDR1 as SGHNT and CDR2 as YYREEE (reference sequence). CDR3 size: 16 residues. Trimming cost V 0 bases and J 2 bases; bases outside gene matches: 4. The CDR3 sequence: CASSLGGGSAYNEQFF. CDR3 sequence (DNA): TGTGCCAGCAGCTTGGGCGGGGGGTCGGCCTACAATGAGCAGTTCTTC.

CDR3 in amino acids: CASSFSGGSNYGYTF. CDR3 nucleotides: TGTGCCAGCAGTTTTAGTGGGGGCTCGAACTATGGCTACACCTTC. The chain recombines TRBV27 with TRBJ1-2; perhaps TRBD1 as D (6 bases). The CDR3 contains 15 residues. The V gene lost 3 bases and the J gene lost 2 bases, with 13 bases spanning the gap. The germline gives CDR1 MNHEY, CDR2 SMNVEV (reference sequence).

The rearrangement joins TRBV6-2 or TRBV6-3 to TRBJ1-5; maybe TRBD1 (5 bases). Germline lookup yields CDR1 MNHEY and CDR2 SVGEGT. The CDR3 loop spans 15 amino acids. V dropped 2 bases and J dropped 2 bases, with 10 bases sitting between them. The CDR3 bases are TGTGCCAGCAGTTACCAGGGTTCCGGCAATCAGCCCCAGCATTTT. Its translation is CASSYQGSGNQPQHF.

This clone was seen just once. As DNA, the CDR3 is TGTGCCAGCAGTTACTCGGCTCAGGGGTCCTATGGCTACACCTTC. This codes for CASSYSAQGSYGYTF. This rearrangement joins TRBV6-5 to TRBJ1-2; maybe TRBD1 (6 bases). Germline CDR1 reads MNHEY; CDR2 reads SVGAGI. V was cut by 0 bases and J by 4 bases, with 12 bases left in between. This CDR3 has 15 residues.

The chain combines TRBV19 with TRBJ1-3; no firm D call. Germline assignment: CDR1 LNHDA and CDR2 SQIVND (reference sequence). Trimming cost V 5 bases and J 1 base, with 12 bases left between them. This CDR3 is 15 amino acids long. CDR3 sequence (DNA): TGTGCCAGTAGTGTCCTCGGGTTATCTGGAAACACCATATATTTT. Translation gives CASSVLGLSGNTIYF.

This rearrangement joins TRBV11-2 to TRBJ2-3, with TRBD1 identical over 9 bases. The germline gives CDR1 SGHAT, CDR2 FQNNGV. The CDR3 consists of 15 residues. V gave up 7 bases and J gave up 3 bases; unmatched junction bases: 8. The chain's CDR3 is CASTLIGTGTDTQYF. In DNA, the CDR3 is TGTGCCAGCACCCTAATCGGGACAGGGACAGATACGCAGTATTTT.

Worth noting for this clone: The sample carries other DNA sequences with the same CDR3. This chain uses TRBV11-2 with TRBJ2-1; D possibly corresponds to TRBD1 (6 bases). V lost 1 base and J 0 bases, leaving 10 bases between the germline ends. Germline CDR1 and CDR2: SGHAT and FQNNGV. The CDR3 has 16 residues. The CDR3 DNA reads TGTGCCAGCAGCTTAGGACAGGCTTACTCCTACAATGAGCAGTTCTTC. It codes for CASSLGQAYSYNEQFF.